The sample holds one count of the clone carrying this T cell receptor beta chain. TCRdb keeps only in-frame clones here, not all; method: immunoSEQ multiplex PCR. The sample has 100,000 to 150,000 clones; around 92% are singletons. Trimming stripped 1 base from V and 4 bases from J, with 16 bases between. Germline loops: CDR1 MGHRA, CDR2 YSYEKL. The CDR3 runs to 16 residues. These data come from a study of OX40 agonist ivuxolimab in advanced cancers. At the level of the study: Patients received ivuxolimab, an intravenous treatment, every 2 weeks at 0.01 to 10 mg/kg.

Sequencing was performed on CD4+ or CD8+ T cells sorted from blood, taken in a trial of the OX40 agonist ivuxolimab. This TCR came from an adult with an advanced solid tumor such as melanoma, head and neck, liver or kidney cancer. The chain joins TRBV4-1 to TRBJ1-2; D is ambiguous. The CDR3 loop is CASSQVPSGRSYGYTF. CDR3 nucleotide sequence: TGCGCCAGCAGCCAAGTACCCTCAGGACGAAGCTATGGCTACACCTTC.